Listed below are T cell receptor beta chains from one sample, sequenced in a study of patients and donors after allogeneic stem cell transplantation. TCRdb fed the RT-PCR reads into MiXCR, producing one record per CDR3 protein. The sample shows about a million distinct CDR3 sequences, about a sixth of them seen only once. Sequenced sample: blood, either unsorted or a sorted T cell fraction (not recorded which). Source of these receptors: a human donor who was either an allogeneic HSCT recipient or a stem cell or donor lymphocyte infusion donor (not recorded which). It is not recorded whose cells these are; they may come from a transplant donor. Both conserved end residues are part of each CDR3. Each record gives: clone size, V gene, J gene, D gene, CDR3 DNA, CDR3 protein. The D gene is left open where the match is weak. The size of a clone is reported for some rows only, either as once, few or many, or as a class for expanded clones.

abundance: few; v_gene: TRBV7-2; j_gene: TRBJ2-2; d_gene: NA; CDR3nt: TGTGCCAGCAGCTTAAAGGGGGCGGGAGCCGGGGAGCTGTTTTTT; CDR3aa: CASSLKGAGAGELFF
abundance: NA; v_gene: TRBV2; j_gene: TRBJ1-5; d_gene: TRBD1; CDR3nt: TGTGCCAGCACGGGACAGGGTTACCAGCCCCAGCATTTT; CDR3aa: CASTGQGYQPQHF
abundance: NA; v_gene: TRBV20-1; j_gene: TRBJ2-5; d_gene: NA; CDR3nt: TGCAGTGCTAGCCCGGCGGCGGTCCGGCGCCAAGAGACCCAGTACTTC; CDR3aa: CSASPAAVRRQETQYF
abundance: NA; v_gene: TRBV9; j_gene: TRBJ2-1; d_gene: NA; CDR3nt: TGTGCCAGCAGCGTTTCGACAGGCCATTACAATGAGCAGTTCTTC; CDR3aa: CASSVSTGHYNEQFF
abundance: few; v_gene: TRBV12-3/TRBV12-4; j_gene: TRBJ1-5; d_gene: TRBD1; CDR3nt: TGTGCCAGCAGTCTTCCCCAACGACAGGGTGGACAGCCCCAGCATTTT; CDR3aa: CASSLPQRQGGQPQHF
abundance: NA; v_gene: TRBV7-2; j_gene: TRBJ1-5; d_gene: NA; CDR3nt: TGTGCCAGCAGCTTAGACTTGGTCGGGGGCAATCAGCCCCAGCATTTT; CDR3aa: CASSLDLVGGNQPQHF
abundance: few; v_gene: TRBV25-1; j_gene: TRBJ2-3; d_gene: TRBD1; CDR3nt: TGTGCCAGCAACCTGGGGACAGGGTTGGATACGCAGTATTTT; CDR3aa: CASNLGTGLDTQYF
abundance: NA; v_gene: TRBV9; j_gene: TRBJ1-2; d_gene: NA; CDR3nt: TGTGCCAGCAGCGTAGGGGGCGGCAGGTACTATGGCTACACCTTC; CDR3aa: CASSVGGGRYYGYTF
abundance: NA; v_gene: TRBV19; j_gene: TRBJ2-7; d_gene: NA; CDR3nt: TGTGCCAGTGGGGAAGGGGACTCCTACGAGCAGTACTTC; CDR3aa: CASGEGDSYEQYF
abundance: few; v_gene: TRBV4-1; j_gene: TRBJ2-7; d_gene: NA; CDR3nt: TGCGCCAGCAGGCCTATTGGGGACGGATCCTACGAGCAGTACTTC; CDR3aa: CASRPIGDGSYEQYF
abundance: few; v_gene: TRBV30; j_gene: TRBJ1-4; d_gene: TRBD1; CDR3nt: TGTGCCTGGAGTGAGGACAGGGGCCGGGAAAAACTGTTTTTT; CDR3aa: CAWSEDRGREKLFF
abundance: NA; v_gene: TRBV12-3/TRBV12-4; j_gene: TRBJ1-1; d_gene: NA; CDR3nt: TGTGCCAGCAGCCTACAAATAAACACTGAAGCTTTCTTT; CDR3aa: CASSLQINTEAFF
abundance: few; v_gene: TRBV7-3; j_gene: TRBJ2-1; d_gene: TRBD2; CDR3nt: TGTGCCAGCAGCTTAGCAGCGGGAACAGGTAATGAGCAGTTCTTC; CDR3aa: CASSLAAGTGNEQFF
abundance: NA; v_gene: TRBV20-1; j_gene: TRBJ2-7; d_gene: TRBD1; CDR3nt: TGCAGTGCCACCGGGACAGGGTTCTACGAGCAGTACTTC; CDR3aa: CSATGTGFYEQYF
abundance: many; v_gene: TRBV29-1; j_gene: TRBJ2-7; d_gene: TRBD2; CDR3nt: TGCAGCGTCTATGCGGGGGCCTACGAGCAGTACTTC; CDR3aa: CSVYAGAYEQYF
abundance: few; v_gene: TRBV6-2/TRBV6-3; j_gene: TRBJ2-7; d_gene: NA; CDR3nt: TGTGCCAGCAGTTTCCGCTCGACTCAGAACTCCTACGAGCAGTACTTC; CDR3aa: CASSFRSTQNSYEQYF
abundance: many; v_gene: TRBV7-2; j_gene: TRBJ1-1; d_gene: NA; CDR3nt: TGTGCCAGCAGCTTAGGACGGATGAACACTGAAGCTTTCTTT; CDR3aa: CASSLGRMNTEAFF
abundance: many; v_gene: TRBV6-5; j_gene: TRBJ1-2; d_gene: TRBD1; CDR3nt: TGTGCCAGCAGTTACCCCCGACAGGGTCCAACTAACTATGGCTACACCTTC; CDR3aa: CASSYPRQGPTNYGYTF
abundance: NA; v_gene: TRBV20-1; j_gene: TRBJ1-2; d_gene: NA; CDR3nt: TGCAGTGCTGATAGGGGGTTTGGCTACACCTTC; CDR3aa: CSADRGFGYTF
abundance: few; v_gene: TRBV15; j_gene: TRBJ1-1; d_gene: NA; CDR3nt: TGTGCCACCAGAAGAGAGAGCAGGAACAATGAAGCTTTCTTT; CDR3aa: CATRRESRNNEAFF